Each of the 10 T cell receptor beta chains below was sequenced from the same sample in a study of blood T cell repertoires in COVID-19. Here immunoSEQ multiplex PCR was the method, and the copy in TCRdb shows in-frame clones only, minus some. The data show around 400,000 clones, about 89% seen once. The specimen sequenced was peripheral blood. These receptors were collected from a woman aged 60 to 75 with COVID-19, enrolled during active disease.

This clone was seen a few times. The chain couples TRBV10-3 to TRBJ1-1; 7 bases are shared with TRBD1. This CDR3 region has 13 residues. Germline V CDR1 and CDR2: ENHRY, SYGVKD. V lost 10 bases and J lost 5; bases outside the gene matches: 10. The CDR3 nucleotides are TGTGCCACGACAGGGATTTCGAAAACTGAAGCTTTCTTT. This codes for CATTGISKTEAFF.

The CDR3 DNA reads TGTGCCAGCAGTTATTGGACAGGGAGCACTGAAGCTTTCTTT. The encoded protein is CASSYWTGSTEAFF. The J gene is TRBJ1-1, the V gene TRBV6-5; 8 bases line up with TRBD1. This CDR3 has 14 residues. Germline V gene lookup returns CDR1 MNHEY and CDR2 SVGAGI. The junction had 4 bases not matched to a gene; V was cut back by 3 bases and J by 4 bases.

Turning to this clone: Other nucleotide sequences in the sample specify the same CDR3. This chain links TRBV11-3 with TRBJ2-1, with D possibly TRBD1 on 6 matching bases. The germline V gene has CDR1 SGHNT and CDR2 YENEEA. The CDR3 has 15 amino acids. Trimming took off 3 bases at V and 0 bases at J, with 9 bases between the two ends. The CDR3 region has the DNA TGTGCCAGCAGCTTGGGGACATCCTCCTACAATGAGCAGTTCTTC. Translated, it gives CASSLGTSSYNEQFF. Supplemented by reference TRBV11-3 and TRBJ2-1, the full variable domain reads EAGVVQSPRYKIIEKKQPVAFWCNPISGHNTLYWYLQNLGQGPELLIRYENEEAVDDSQLPKDRFSAERLKGVDSTLKIQPAELGDSAVYLCASSLGTSSYNEQFFGPGTRLTVL.

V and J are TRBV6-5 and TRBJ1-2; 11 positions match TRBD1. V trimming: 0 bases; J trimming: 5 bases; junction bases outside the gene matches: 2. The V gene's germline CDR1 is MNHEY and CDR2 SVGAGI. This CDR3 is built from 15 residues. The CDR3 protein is CASSYSDRGLYGYTF. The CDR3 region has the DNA TGTGCCAGCAGTTACTCGGACAGGGGGCTATATGGCTACACCTTC.

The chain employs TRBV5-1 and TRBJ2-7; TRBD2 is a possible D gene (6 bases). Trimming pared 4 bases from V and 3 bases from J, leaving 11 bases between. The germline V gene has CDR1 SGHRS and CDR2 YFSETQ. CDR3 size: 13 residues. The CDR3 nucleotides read TGCGCCAGCAGCGCGGGACCTAACTACGAGCAGTACTTC. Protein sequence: CASSAGPNYEQYF.

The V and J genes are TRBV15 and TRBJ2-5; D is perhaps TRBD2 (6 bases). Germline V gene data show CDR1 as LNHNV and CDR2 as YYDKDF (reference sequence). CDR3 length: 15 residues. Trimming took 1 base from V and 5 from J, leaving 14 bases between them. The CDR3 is CATSRVGGIVETQYF. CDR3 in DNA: TGTGCCACCAGCAGAGTAGGAGGGATAGTGGAGACCCAGTACTTC.

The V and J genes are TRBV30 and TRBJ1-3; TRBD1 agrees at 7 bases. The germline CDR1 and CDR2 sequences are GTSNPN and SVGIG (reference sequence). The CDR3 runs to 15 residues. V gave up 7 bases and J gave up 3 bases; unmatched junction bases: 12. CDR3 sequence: CASSEGAGFGNTIYF. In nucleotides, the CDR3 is TGTGCCTCGTCCGAGGGGGCAGGTTTTGGAAACACCATATATTTT.

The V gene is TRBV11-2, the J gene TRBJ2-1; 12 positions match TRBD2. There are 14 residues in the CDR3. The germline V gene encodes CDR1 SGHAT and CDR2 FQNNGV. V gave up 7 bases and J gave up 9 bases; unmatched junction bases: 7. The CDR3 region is CASTPSGGAIEQFF. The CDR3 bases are TGTGCCAGCACCCCTAGCGGGGGGGCCATTGAGCAGTTCTTC.

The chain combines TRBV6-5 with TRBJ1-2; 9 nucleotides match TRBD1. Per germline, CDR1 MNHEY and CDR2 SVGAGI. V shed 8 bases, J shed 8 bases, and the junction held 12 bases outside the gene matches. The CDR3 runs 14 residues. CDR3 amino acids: CASESRDRDWGYTF. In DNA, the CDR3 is TGTGCCAGCGAGTCCCGGGACAGGGATTGGGGCTACACCTTC.

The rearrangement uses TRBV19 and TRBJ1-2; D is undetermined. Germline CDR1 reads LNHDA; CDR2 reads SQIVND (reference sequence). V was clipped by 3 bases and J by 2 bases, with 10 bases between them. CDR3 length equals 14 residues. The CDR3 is CASSMARSNYGYTF. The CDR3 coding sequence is TGTGCCAGTAGTATGGCCAGATCAAACTATGGCTACACCTTC.